This is a list of T cell receptor beta chains from one sample in a study of blood T cell repertoires in COVID-19. Assay used: immunoSEQ multiplex PCR; TCRdb lists only in-frame clones, some missing. Among roughly 75,000 clones listed, less than 90% were seen once. What was sequenced was peripheral blood. The receptors were sampled from an elderly man with COVID-19, enrolled during active disease. CDR3s include the opening cysteine and the closing phenylalanine or tryptophan. The order of the fields is J gene, V gene, CDR3 protein.

J gene: TRBJ2-1; V gene: TRBV15; CDR3 protein: CATSGGAGGWNEQFF
J gene: TRBJ1-1; V gene: TRBV19; CDR3 protein: CASSIRDRGPAEAFF
J gene: TRBJ1-2; V gene: TRBV5-5; CDR3 protein: CASSLWGGYGYTF
J gene: TRBJ2-4; V gene: TRBV4-2; CDR3 protein: CASSQSGLQKNIQYF
J gene: TRBJ2-5; V gene: TRBV7-9; CDR3 protein: CASSLGSGETQYF
J gene: TRBJ2-3; V gene: TRBV4-2; CDR3 protein: CASSQAPTSGETDTQYF
J gene: TRBJ1-2; V gene: TRBV28; CDR3 protein: CASSPTGFYGYTF
J gene: TRBJ1-6; V gene: TRBV7-3; CDR3 protein: CASSLGDRALGSPLHF
J gene: TRBJ2-5; V gene: TRBV7-8; CDR3 protein: CASSLDQGQGETQYF
J gene: TRBJ1-4; V gene: TRBV9; CDR3 protein: CASNHRATNEKLFF
J gene: TRBJ1-1; V gene: TRBV5-1; CDR3 protein: CASSLGDRRNTEAFF
J gene: TRBJ1-6; V gene: TRBV12-3/TRBV12-4; CDR3 protein: CASSLRGISPLHF